The 17 T cell receptor beta chains in this list originate from one sample, sequenced in a study of T cells in Graves' hyperthyroidism and ophthalmopathy. RNA transcripts yielded amplified TCR beta CDR3 regions. TCR CDR3 regions were first amplified by RT-PCR with HTBI primers. TCRdb analysed the multiplex PCR reads with MiXCR anew, one entry per CDR3 protein. This sample has under 800,000 distinct CDR3 sequences, with 12% to 15% found just once. The sample was blood. These receptors originate from a woman aged 18 to 35 with Graves' hyperthyroidism.

The rearrangement joins TRBV19 to TRBJ2-6; a possible D gene is TRBD1 (5 bases). Looked up from germline, CDR1 is LNHDA and CDR2 is SQIVND (reference sequence). This CDR3 contains 15 residues. The V and J ends lost 1 base and 2 bases respectively, with 6 bases between them. The CDR3 DNA is TGTGCCAGTAGTATAGCAGGGACTGGGGCCAACGTCCTGACTTTC. As protein: CASSIAGTGANVLTF.

This CDR3 is CASSSPTGVNTEAFF. The CDR3 coding sequence is TGTGCCAGCAGCTCCCCCACAGGGGTGAACACTGAAGCTTTCTTT. The chain recombines TRBV7-9 with TRBJ1-1; 7 nucleotides agree with TRBD1. V lost 4 bases to trimming and J lost 0 bases; unmatched junction nucleotides: 5. This CDR3 is built from 15 residues. The germline CDR1 and CDR2 sequences are SEHNR and FQNEAQ (reference sequence).

There are a few counts of this clonotype. The V gene is TRBV7-3, the J gene TRBJ2-2; 9 bases line up with TRBD2. The J segment lost 5 bases and the V segment lost 3 bases, leaving 4 bases of the junction unmatched. Germline V gene lookup returns CDR1 SGHTA and CDR2 FQGTGA. CDR3 length equals 15 residues. CDR3 bases: TGTGCCAGCAGCTTCGCGGGAGGGAGGACCGGGGAGCTGTTTTTT. Encoded protein: CASSFAGGRTGELFF.

This clonotype has at least ten counts. The rearrangement uses TRBV7-9 and TRBJ1-1; unclear D gene. The germline V gene has CDR1 SEHNR and CDR2 FQNEAQ (reference sequence). Trimming took 4 bases from V and 4 from J, leaving 10 bases between them. This CDR3 comprises 13 residues. This CDR3 is CASSWSTGTEAFF. For the CDR3, the DNA is TGTGCCAGCAGCTGGTCAACTGGCACTGAAGCTTTCTTT.

This clonotype was found many times. CDR3 amino acids: CSVEGLAGEGETQYF. The CDR3 DNA reads as TGCAGCGTTGAAGGGCTAGCGGGAGAGGGAGAGACCCAGTACTTC. J is TRBJ2-5 and V is TRBV29-1; 10 nucleotides agree with TRBD2. The CDR3 consists of 15 residues. Germline V gene lookup returns CDR1 SQVTM and CDR2 ANQGSEA. The V gene end was trimmed by 1 base and the J gene end by 4 bases; junction bases not matched to a gene: 6.

This clonotype was observed at least ten times. V is TRBV4-2 and J is TRBJ2-7; no firm D call. The germline gives CDR1 LGHNA, CDR2 YNFKEQ. This CDR3 is 13 amino acids long. V shed 0 bases and J shed 6 bases, with 9 bases lying between them. The CDR3 sequence: CASSQDIAGEQYF. CDR3 DNA: TGTGCCAGCAGCCAAGATATAGCTGGCGAGCAGTACTTC.

This clonotype was recorded a few times. The chain recombines TRBV29-1 with TRBJ2-7, with 8 bases matching TRBD1. The V and J ends lost 5 bases and 6 bases, in that order; junction bases with no gene match: 6. There are 12 residues in the CDR3. Germline CDR1 is SQVTM and CDR2 is ANQGSEA. In DNA, the CDR3 is TGCAGCGTTAGCAGGGGGCGCGGCGAGCAGTACTTC. Its translation is CSVSRGRGEQYF.

The sample holds many counts of this clonotype. This chain connects TRBV18 to TRBJ2-3; the match to TRBD2 covers 11 bases. This CDR3 has 16 amino acids. Trimming at V came to 6 bases and at J to 3 bases, leaving 8 bases not matched to a gene. Germline V lookup: CDR1 KGHSH, CDR2 LQKENI. CDR3 in amino acids: CASSLLAGGGTDTQYF. DNA for the CDR3: TGTGCCAGCTCCCTGCTAGCGGGAGGAGGAACAGATACGCAGTATTTT.

The table lists this clonotype with a few counts. At one end, the junction sequence differs from germline, possibly due to a read error. The chain joins TRBV2 to TRBJ2-1; D remains unclear. The CDR3 length is 13 residues. Germline CDR1 and CDR2: SNHLY and FYNNEI. The CDR3 coding sequence is TGTGCCAGTAAAATTTCCTCCTACAATGAGCAGCTCTTC. Translated, it gives CASKISSYNEQLF.

This clonotype was seen a few times. This chain joins TRBV7-9 and TRBJ1-3; D ambiguous. Per the germline V gene, CDR1 is SEHNR and CDR2 is FQNEAQ (reference sequence). The V end was cut by 0 bases, the J end by 14 bases, with 8 bases between. The CDR3 runs 11 residues. The CDR3 here is CASSLARAVYF. CDR3 in DNA: TGTGCCAGCAGCTTAGCCCGAGCAGTATATTTT.

The genes are TRBV9 and TRBJ2-1; 8 bases match TRBD2. The CDR3 is 15 residues long. Germline lookup yields CDR1 SGDLS and CDR2 YYNGEE. V was clipped by 2 bases and J by 8 bases; unmatched bases: 9. The CDR3: CASSVSGREGDEQFF. The CDR3 nucleotides are TGTGCCAGCAGCGTCAGCGGGAGAGAAGGCGATGAGCAGTTCTTC.

In its sample, this clonotype was seen many times. The chain joins TRBV11-2 to TRBJ2-1; D uncertain. CDR1 and CDR2 from the germline V gene are SGHAT and FQNNGV. CDR3 length: 14 residues. V lost 1 base to trimming and J lost 4 bases, with 8 bases between them. CDR3 sequence reads: CASSLAVGYNEQFF. In nucleotides, the CDR3 is TGTGCCAGCAGCTTAGCGGTCGGATACAATGAGCAGTTCTTC.

This clonotype came up many times. The CDR3 DNA reads as TGTGCCAGCAGCCTAACCCGGGGACAGGCTCCCGAGCAGTACTTC. Encoded protein: CASSLTRGQAPEQYF. This chain uses TRBV6-1 with TRBJ2-7; 8 nucleotides line up with TRBD1. J was trimmed by 6 bases and V by 6 bases; bases with no gene match: 13. Germline lookup yields CDR1 MNHNS and CDR2 SASEGT. The CDR3 has 15 residues.

J is TRBJ2-5 and V is TRBV30, with 7 nucleotides matching TRBD1. This CDR3 comprises 13 residues. The germline V gene has CDR1 GTSNPN and CDR2 SVGIG (reference sequence). V was clipped by 2 bases and J by 4 bases; unmatched bases: 4. This CDR3 reads CAWSPHRGETQYF. DNA of the CDR3: TGTGCCTGGAGTCCTCACAGGGGAGAGACCCAGTACTTC.

As for this clonotype: This may be a read error: a much more frequent sequence differs by one nucleotide. The chain couples TRBV7-9 to TRBJ2-3, with D tentatively TRBD2 (6 bases). Germline CDR1 reads SEHNR; CDR2 reads FQNEAQ (reference sequence). Trimming removed 5 bases from V and 2 bases from J, with 14 bases in between. This CDR3 comprises 15 residues. CDR3 protein: CASSRRGYDTDTQYF. The DNA for the CDR3 is TGTGCCAGCAGCCGCCGGGGGTACGACACAGATACGCAGTATTTT.

This clonotype occurred a few times. The chain carries TRBV14 and TRBJ2-7; weak D call: TRBD1 (6 bases). The germline V gene encodes CDR1 SGHDN and CDR2 FVKESK. This CDR3 has 13 amino acids. V was clipped by 8 bases and J by 0 bases, with 11 bases between them. The CDR3, as DNA: TGTGCCAGCCGGGACATCCTCTCCTACGAGCAGTACTTC. Translating gives CASRDILSYEQYF.

This clonotype was seen a few times. The genes are TRBV7-9 and TRBJ2-1; no reliable D call. V dropped 5 bases and J dropped 4 bases, with 15 bases sitting between them. The CDR3 length is 15 residues. Looked up from germline, CDR1 is SEHNR and CDR2 is FQNEAQ (reference sequence). The CDR3 sequence is CASSPLVSGYNEQFF. The CDR3 bases are TGTGCCAGCAGCCCCCTCGTTTCGGGTTACAATGAGCAGTTCTTC.